What follows are 12 T cell receptor beta chains derived from one specimen sequenced in a study of blood T cell repertoires in COVID-19. Profiled with immunoSEQ multiplex PCR; TCRdb holds only in-frame clones, not every one. The data hold roughly 70,000 clones, with around 90% observed a single time. The sequencing input was peripheral blood. Receptor source: a woman over 75 with active COVID-19.

This clone was detected only once. This CDR3 is CASSPWAGRRTDTQYF. The CDR3 region has the DNA TGCGCCAGCAGCCCCTGGGCAGGCCGACGCACAGATACGCAGTATTTT. This chain connects TRBV5-1 to TRBJ2-3; D is unclear. CDR1 is SGHRS and CDR2 is YFSETQ in the germline V gene. The CDR3 runs 16 residues. V shed 4 bases and J shed 1 base, with 16 bases lying between them.

The V and J genes are TRBV24-1 and TRBJ2-2, with a tentative D call TRBD1 (6 bases). CDR3 length: 15 amino acids. The germline V gene has CDR1 KGHDR and CDR2 SFDVKD. The V end lost 5 bases, the J end lost 8 bases, and 17 bases lay between the germline ends. CDR3 in DNA: TGTGCCACCAGTGTCGCGCTACCGGGACAAGGGGAGCTGTTTTTT. Protein: CATSVALPGQGELFF.

J is TRBJ2-5 and V is TRBV28, with 13 nucleotides matching TRBD2. Per the germline V gene, CDR1 is MDHEN and CDR2 is SYDVKM. The J segment lost 5 bases and the V segment lost 4 bases, leaving 4 bases of the junction unmatched. The CDR3 is 15 amino acids. CDR3 bases: TGTGCCAGCAGTTACGGGACTAGCGGGATTGAGACCCAGTACTTC. Residues: CASSYGTSGIETQYF.

J is TRBJ2-1 and V is TRBV12-1; TRBD1, the D gene given by the table, was not confirmed from the DNA. TRBV12-1 is a pseudogene segment. The CDR3 has 18 residues. The CDR3 DNA reads as TGTGCCAGCAGCTCTGGAGGGGGCCCGGTTGTACCCTACAATGAGCAGTTCTTC. Amino acid sequence: CASSSGGGPVVPYNEQFF.

This clone was recorded once. J is TRBJ1-1 and V is TRBV19; weak D call: TRBD1 (5 bases). Germline V gives CDR1 LNHDA, CDR2 SQIVND (reference sequence). There are 13 residues in the CDR3. V was shortened by 7 bases and J by 0 bases, with 9 bases between the two germline ends. The CDR3 region has the DNA TGTGCCAGTAAGGGGCGGATGAACACTGAAGCTTTCTTT. It encodes CASKGRMNTEAFF.

This clone was recorded once. The gene calls are TRBV5-1 and TRBJ2-1; 8 positions match TRBD2. V lost 4 bases and J lost 8; bases outside the gene matches: 11. The germline CDR1 and CDR2 sequences are SGHRS and YFSETQ. The CDR3 totals 15 residues. CDR3 region: CASSLSGGRFDEQFF. For the CDR3, the DNA is TGCGCCAGCAGCCTATCGGGAGGGCGTTTCGATGAGCAGTTCTTC.

The chain combines TRBV4-3 with TRBJ2-3, with D tentatively TRBD2 (6 bases). The CDR3 is made up of 16 amino acids. Germline V lookup: CDR1 LGHNA, CDR2 YSLEER. Trimming removed 4 bases at V and 5 bases at J, with 19 bases between. The CDR3, as DNA: TGCGCCAGCAGCCCCACCGCGGCGGGGTCCCAAGATACGCAGTATTTT. Protein: CASSPTAAGSQDTQYF.

The gene calls are TRBV19 and TRBJ2-2, with 11 bases fitting TRBD2. The CDR3 length is 17 residues. Germline-derived CDR1 and CDR2 are LNHDA and SQIVND (reference sequence). Trimming cost V 3 bases and J 7 bases; bases outside gene matches: 10. The CDR3 DNA reads TGTGCCAGTAGTATCTCTACTAGCGGGAGTTGGGTCGGGGAGCTGTTTTTT. Translating it yields CASSISTSGSWVGELFF. Using reference TRBV19 and TRBJ2-2 for the parts outside the CDR3, the full variable domain is DGGITQSPKYLFRKEGQNVTLSCEQNLNHDAMYWYRQDPGQGLRLIYYSQIVNDFQKGDIAEGYSVSREKKESFPLTVTSAQKNPTAFYLCASSISTSGSWVGELFFGEGSRLTVL.

The chain employs TRBV6-2 or TRBV6-3 and TRBJ1-5, with TRBD1 identical over 10 bases. This CDR3 region has 15 residues. V lost 6 bases and J lost 6; bases outside the gene matches: 8. Looked up from germline, CDR1 is MNHEY and CDR2 is SVGEGT. The CDR3 DNA reads TGTGCCAGCAGCCCGGGACAGGGGCCGGGTCAGCCCCAGCATTTT. Amino acids: CASSPGQGPGQPQHF.

This rearrangement joins TRBV7-2 to TRBJ2-3; D is possibly TRBD2 (7 bases). This CDR3 has 16 residues. Per germline, CDR1 SGHTA and CDR2 FQGNSA. V lost 5 bases and J 9 bases, leaving 24 bases between the germline ends. The CDR3 loop is CASSPQGYIREATQYF. CDR3 nucleotide sequence: TGTGCCAGCAGCCCCCAGGGGTATATCCGGGAGGCAACGCAGTATTTT.

The J gene is TRBJ2-2, the V gene TRBV6-4; 12 bases map to TRBD2. The V gene end was trimmed by 5 bases and the J gene end by 7 bases; junction bases not matched to a gene: 8. The V gene's germline CDR1 is MRHNA and CDR2 SNTAGT. The CDR3 length is 16 residues. The CDR3: CASSKGLAGGGGELFF. The CDR3 bases are TGTGCCAGCAGTAAAGGGCTAGCGGGAGGGGGCGGGGAGCTGTTTTTT.

The V call is TRBV19, the J call TRBJ2-5; TRBD1 agrees at 8 bases. The CDR3 contains 14 residues. From germline, CDR1 is LNHDA and CDR2 SQIVND (reference sequence). The junction had 6 bases not matched to a gene; V was cut back by 3 bases and J by 6 bases. CDR3 coding DNA: TGTGCCAGTAGTATTGGACAGGGAAGGCAGACCCAGTACTTC. It encodes CASSIGQGRQTQYF.